This T cell receptor beta chain was retrieved from a study of T cell responses to AZD1222 COVID-19 vaccine. A note on this clone: The antigen remains undetermined.

Between the trimmed V and J ends, which lost 4 bases and 0 bases, there was a span of 11 bases. Per germline, CDR1 SGDLS and CDR2 YYNGEE. This CDR3 is built from 14 residues. Findings of the study overall: Repertoires were collected only later (after the peak T cell response had occurred). Variant regions that are unmutated are reportedly the target of nearly half of spike-specific TCRs. CD4 TCRs covered the whole spike, strongest at regions 160-218 and 743-854.

Method: immunoSEQ multiplex PCR; TCRdb's copy keeps in-frame clones and lacks some. Of 75,000 to 100,000 clones listed, roughly nine tenths are singletons. This sequence joins TRBV9 and TRBJ2-7; D is undetermined. Material: peripheral blood, obtained on day 0 of AZD1222 vaccination. The source is an adult in good health. The CDR3: CASSLWADSYEQYF. The DNA for the CDR3 is TGTGCCAGCAGCCTGTGGGCAGACTCCTACGAGCAGTACTTC.